This T cell receptor beta chain is drawn from a study of cytomegalovirus exposure and HLA in healthy donors. The germline V gene has CDR1 SEHNR and CDR2 FQNEAQ (reference sequence). V shed 4 bases, J shed 1 base, and the junction held 10 bases outside the gene matches. The CDR3 spans 16 residues. About this clone: Its antigen is not known.

60 Vbeta and 13 Jbeta primers were used in PCR. The assay was immunoSEQ multiplex PCR, and TCRdb's table has in-frame clones only and misses some. The table gives under 75,000 clones; the top ten clones make up roughly 2.6% of it. Whole-study findings and limits: Looking again later, the authors saw that most CMV-associated TCR beta chains seemed HLA-restricted. In a later analysis, HLA-C alleles had the fewest associated TCRs, DRB1 alleles the most.

The sequence derives from a female donor in good health and CMV-seropositive. The chain combines TRBV7-9 with TRBJ2-7; 7 nucleotides line up with TRBD2. Specimen: PBMCs. The CDR3 spells CASSSDLAVSSYEQYF. CDR3 DNA: TGTGCCAGCAGCTCGGATCTAGCGGTCTCTTCCTACGAGCAGTACTTC.